Sequencing of this TCR beta chain was carried out in a study of vaccination and CD4 T cells after COVID-19. Study summary: Between diagnosis and the drawing of post-COVID samples lay a median around 100 days (range 35 to 161).

An Oncomine TCR Beta short-read assay was used to sequence the DNA from cultured CD4+ T cells. Investigators obtained genomic DNA by extraction from cultured CD4+ T cells. TCRdb itself ran the PCR reads through MiXCR, one entry per CDR3 protein. The sample holds about 13,000 distinct CDR3 sequences, approximately 42% seen once. Of note for this clonotype: Its antigen remains unidentified.

The treatment is: roughly 10-day PBMC culture with coronavirus spike peptide pools or control peptides (ViraFEST assay). Expansion of antigen-specific T cells with peptide pools by ViraFEST preceded sequencing of TCRs. The CDR3 runs 13 residues. V lost 1 base to trimming and J lost 6 bases, with 9 bases between them. Germline CDR1 reads SGHTA; CDR2 reads FQGNSA. This chain joins TRBV7-2 and TRBJ1-1; no firm D call. Sequences were derived from CD4+ T cells from blood, cultured in vitro, sampled after SARS-CoV-2 vaccination. This TCR derives from a human donor who had recovered from COVID-19. The CDR3 is CASSLEGLSEAFF. CDR3 in DNA: TGTGCCAGCAGCTTAGAGGGATTGTCTGAAGCTTTCTTT.